This T cell receptor (beta chain) is drawn from a study of CXCR3-negative and CXCR3-positive naive CD8 T cells. CDR3 length: 14 amino acids. The germline V gene has CDR1 MGHRA and CDR2 YSYEKL. It was by 5' RACE with UMI labels that the TRB cDNA libraries were prepared. From its re-call of the 5' RACE reads, TCRdb lists each CDR3 protein once, without DNA. Its table lists about 130,000 distinct CDR3 sequences. The rearrangement links TRBV4-1 to TRBJ1-2; the D call from TCRdb, TRBD1, cannot be confirmed without DNA. The sample comprised naive CXCR3- CD8+ T cells from blood. Regarding subset: CD45RO-CCR7+CD27+CD95- naive CD8+ T cells lacking CXCR3 (TNR3-). This sequence originates from a human donor in good health. Some clones in this sample may be carry-over from other donors' samples. This chain's CDR3 is CASSLQGANYGYTF.